Detailed here is one TCR beta chain. This clone has a handful of counts. Which antigen it targets is not known. Base qualities are not at hand, and no much larger clone is one base apart. This record comes from a study of beta chain features in type 1 diabetes (dated by TCRdb to the late 2010s). At the level of the whole study: No differences in mean age, gender distribution, total cell number or subset yield were found between patients and healthy donors. A total of over 95,000,000 sorted cells were examined across all samples, and RNA yield correlated strongly with the number of cells per subset. In the study, recently diagnosed type 1 diabetes patients and matched healthy donors were compared on the TCRB repertoires of their sorted circulating CD4+ T cell subsets. Regulatory and stem cell-like memory subsets were obtained from only 8 patients and about eight healthy donors, while naive and central memory subsets were obtained from all 30 or so donors.

From each donor, a single peripheral blood sample of about 116 mL on average was drawn into heparinised tubes. Using a panel that included CD45RO, CCR7, CD25, CD127, CD95 and CD27, naive, central memory, regulatory and stem cell-like memory CD4+ T cells were sorted on a BD FACSAria II. All sorted populations exceeded 95% purity. PBMCs were separated immediately by Lymphoprep density gradient centrifugation and were stained directly, without being cultured. To minimize batch effects, samples were stained and sorted in pairs, one healthy donor with one patient per experiment. Beyond this particular receptor, the publication reports: Naive, central memory and regulatory TCRB repertoires appeared more similar among patients than among healthy donors. Because cDNA was sequenced instead of genomic DNA, highly expressing activated cells could be over-represented, though the groups showed no difference in activation or CD3 levels. A moderate but significant shortening of TCRB CDR3 length was observed in type 1 diabetes patients in all four CD4+ subsets. Because the HLA sub-analyses included only small numbers of individuals, any influence of HLA type on TCRB rearrangement was left unresolved. At VDJ recombination sites, patients with type 1 diabetes made fewer insertions and deleted more nucleotides, a pattern implying thymic rearrangement abnormalities. Shorter templates might be favored by PCR, yet because patient and control samples were amplified and corrected together, any such skew would affect both groups equally.

CDR1 and CDR2, looked up from the germline V gene (reference sequence), are SEHNR and FQNEAQ. The CDR3 holds 14 amino acids from the cysteine to the phenylalanine. Left in the record is the CDR3 DNA by itself, 42 bases read in frame from the first base. V loses 5 bases at its end and J loses 2 bases; junction bases beyond the gene matches: 6. The High Capacity cDNA Reverse Transcription Kit was used to reverse transcribe all of the isolated RNA, meaning that expressed TCRB transcripts were what got sequenced. Deep immunoSEQ sequencing was performed on naive, central memory and regulatory T cell samples, with an average of approximately 4 million total reads per sample. After sorted cells were lysed in RLT buffer, RNA was extracted with DNase-treated RNeasy Micro or Mini kits, with the choice depending on cell number. To prevent cross-contamination, each cell subset was processed individually, whereas patient and healthy donor samples were processed jointly. The immunoSEQ multiplex PCR was used to amplify TCRB sequences from cDNA, generating 87-bp fragments that spanned the CDR3 region. Sequencing of the amplicons was performed on the Illumina HiSeq platform. Turning to the authors' computational methods: Synthetic template baselines were used to correct PCR bias computationally, reads within Hamming distance 2 were collapsed, and singletons that could not be merged were discarded. Reads were aligned against IMGT so that V, D and J genes, CDR3 length and insertions or deletions at six rearrangement sites could be assigned. Within each subset, clonotype counts were normalized to sorted cell number, and only after that were true diversity and Gini coefficients computed with the tcR R package. Repertoire sharing was quantified using the overlap coefficient calculated on TCRB nucleotide sequences. What TCRdb holds here is the immuneACCESS table cut down to in-frame rearrangements. Part of the clones is not present; checked against another copy, under half of the missing clones reflect an unresolved V gene, and the others are unexplained. The D gene and trimming were derived from the DNA, and the V and J assignments and clone size from that table. For this sample the table gives under 200,000 clones, of which about a tenth were detected only once. The ten largest account for 0.5% of the sample.

The clonotype was recovered from a man aged 25 to 40 with type 1 diabetes. Here the chain combines TRBV7-9 and TRBJ2-7, with 7 central nucleotides matching TRBD2. Sequenced sample: central memory CD4+ T cells from blood. CDR3 sequence: CASSLTAGAYEQYF. The nucleotides read TGTGCCAGCAGCCTAACGGCGGGAGCCTACGAGCAGTACTTC. The full variable domain, completed from the reference TRBV7-9 and TRBJ2-7 proteins outside the CDR3, reads DTGVSQNPRHKITKRGQNVTFRCDPISEHNRLYWYRQTLGQGPEFLTYFQNEAQLEKSRLLSDRFSAERPKGSFSTLEIQRTEQGDSAMYLCASSLTAGAYEQYFGPGTRLTVT.